This T cell receptor (beta chain) was identified in a study of human T cells and chemical hapten exposure. The CDR3 is made up of 14 amino acids. CDR1 SGHTA and CDR2 FQGTGA come from the germline V gene. Deletions cut 2 bases from V and 9 bases from J, with 14 bases between. The library labeled individual cDNA molecules by adding unique molecular identifiers to them. In TCRdb, the RACE reads were re-called with MiXCR into one record per CDR3 protein. The sample consists of over 60,000 distinct CDR3 sequences, 10% of them appearing once. As to time point: patch test 2, 6 weeks after DPC sensitization. Treatment denoted: therapeutic diphenylcyclopropenone sensitization with weekly scalp DPC. In this sample, this clonotype turned up many times.

The chain uses TRBV7-3 and TRBJ2-1; TRBD1 is a possible D gene (6 bases). The sequenced sample was whole blood, obtained in connection with sensitization to the hapten diphenylcyclopropenone (DPC). The TCR was taken from a woman in her forties or fifties with alopecia areata. Some clones in this sample may be carry-over from other donors' samples. CDR3 DNA: TGTGCCAGCAGCTTAGTATCCGGGACAAGTGAGCAGTTCTTC. As protein: CASSLVSGTSEQFF.